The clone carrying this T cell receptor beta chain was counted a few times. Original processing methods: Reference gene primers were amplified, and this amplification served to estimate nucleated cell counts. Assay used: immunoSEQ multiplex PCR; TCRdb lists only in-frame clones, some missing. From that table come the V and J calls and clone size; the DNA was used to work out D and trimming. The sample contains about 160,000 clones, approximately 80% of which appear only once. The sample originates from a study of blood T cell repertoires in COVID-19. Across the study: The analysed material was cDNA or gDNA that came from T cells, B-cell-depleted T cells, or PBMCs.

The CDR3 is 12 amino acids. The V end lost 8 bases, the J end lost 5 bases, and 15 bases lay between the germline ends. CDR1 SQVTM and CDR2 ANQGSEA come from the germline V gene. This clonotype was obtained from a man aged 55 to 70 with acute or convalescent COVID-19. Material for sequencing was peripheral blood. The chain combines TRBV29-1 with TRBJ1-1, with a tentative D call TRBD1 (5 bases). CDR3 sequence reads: CSITAGKTEAFF. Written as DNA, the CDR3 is TGCAGCATAACTGCAGGGAAAACTGAAGCTTTCTTT.